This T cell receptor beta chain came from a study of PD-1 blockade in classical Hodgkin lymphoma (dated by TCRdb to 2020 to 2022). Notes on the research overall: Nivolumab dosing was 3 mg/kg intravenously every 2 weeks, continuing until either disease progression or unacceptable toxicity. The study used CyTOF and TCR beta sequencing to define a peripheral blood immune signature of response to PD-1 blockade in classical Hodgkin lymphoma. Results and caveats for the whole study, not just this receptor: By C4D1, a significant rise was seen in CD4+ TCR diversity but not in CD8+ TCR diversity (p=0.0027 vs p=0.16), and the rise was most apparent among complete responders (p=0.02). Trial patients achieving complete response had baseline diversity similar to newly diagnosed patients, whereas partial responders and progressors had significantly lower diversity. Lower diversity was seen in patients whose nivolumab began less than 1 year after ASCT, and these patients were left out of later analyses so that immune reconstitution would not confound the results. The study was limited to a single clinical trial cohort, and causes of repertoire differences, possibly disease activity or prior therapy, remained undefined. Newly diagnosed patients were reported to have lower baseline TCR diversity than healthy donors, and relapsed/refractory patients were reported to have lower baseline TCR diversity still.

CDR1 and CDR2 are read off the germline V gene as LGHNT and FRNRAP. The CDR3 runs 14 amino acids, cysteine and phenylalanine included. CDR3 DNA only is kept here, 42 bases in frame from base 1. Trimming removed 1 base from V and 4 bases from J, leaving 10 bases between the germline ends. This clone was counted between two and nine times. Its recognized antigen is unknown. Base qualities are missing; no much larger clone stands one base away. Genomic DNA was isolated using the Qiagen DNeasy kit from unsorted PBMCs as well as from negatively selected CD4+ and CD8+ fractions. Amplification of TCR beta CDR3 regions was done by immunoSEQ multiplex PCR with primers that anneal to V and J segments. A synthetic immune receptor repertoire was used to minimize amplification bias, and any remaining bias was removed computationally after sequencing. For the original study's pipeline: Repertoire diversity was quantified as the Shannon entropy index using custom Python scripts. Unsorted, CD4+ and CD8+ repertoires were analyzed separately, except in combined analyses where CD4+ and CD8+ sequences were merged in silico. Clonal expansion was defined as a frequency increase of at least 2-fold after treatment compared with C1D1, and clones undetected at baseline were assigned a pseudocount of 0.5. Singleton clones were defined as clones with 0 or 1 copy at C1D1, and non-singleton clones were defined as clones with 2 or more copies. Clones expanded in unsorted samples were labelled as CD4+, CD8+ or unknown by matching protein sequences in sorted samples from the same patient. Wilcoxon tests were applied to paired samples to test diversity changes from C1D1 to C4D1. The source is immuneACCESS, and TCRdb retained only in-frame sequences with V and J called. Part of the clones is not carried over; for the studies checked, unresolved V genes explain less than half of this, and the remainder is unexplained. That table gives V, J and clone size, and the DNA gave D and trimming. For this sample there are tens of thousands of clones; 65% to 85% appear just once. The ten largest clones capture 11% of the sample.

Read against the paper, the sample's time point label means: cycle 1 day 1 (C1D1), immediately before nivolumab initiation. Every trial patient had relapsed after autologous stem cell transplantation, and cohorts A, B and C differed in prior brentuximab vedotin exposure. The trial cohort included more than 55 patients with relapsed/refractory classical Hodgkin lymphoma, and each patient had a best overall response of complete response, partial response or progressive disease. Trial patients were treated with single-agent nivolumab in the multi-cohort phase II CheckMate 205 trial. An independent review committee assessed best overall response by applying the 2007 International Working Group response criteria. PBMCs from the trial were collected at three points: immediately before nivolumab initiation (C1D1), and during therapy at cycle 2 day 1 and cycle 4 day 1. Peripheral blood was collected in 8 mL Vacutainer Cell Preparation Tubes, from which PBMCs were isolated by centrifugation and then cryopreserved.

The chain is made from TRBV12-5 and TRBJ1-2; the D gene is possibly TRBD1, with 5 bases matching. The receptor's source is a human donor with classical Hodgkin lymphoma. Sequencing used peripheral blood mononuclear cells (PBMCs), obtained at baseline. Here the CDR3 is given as CASGLAGGGYGYTF. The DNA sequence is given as TGTGCTAGTGGTTTGGCCGGGGGGGGCTATGGCTACACCTTC. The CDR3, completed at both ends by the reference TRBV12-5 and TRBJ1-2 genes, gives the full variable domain DARVTQTPRHKVTEMGQEVTMRCQPILGHNTVFWYRQTMMQGLELLAYFRNRAPLDDSGMPKDRFSAEMPDATLATLKIQPSEPRDSAVYFCASGLAGGGYGYTFGSGTRLTVV.